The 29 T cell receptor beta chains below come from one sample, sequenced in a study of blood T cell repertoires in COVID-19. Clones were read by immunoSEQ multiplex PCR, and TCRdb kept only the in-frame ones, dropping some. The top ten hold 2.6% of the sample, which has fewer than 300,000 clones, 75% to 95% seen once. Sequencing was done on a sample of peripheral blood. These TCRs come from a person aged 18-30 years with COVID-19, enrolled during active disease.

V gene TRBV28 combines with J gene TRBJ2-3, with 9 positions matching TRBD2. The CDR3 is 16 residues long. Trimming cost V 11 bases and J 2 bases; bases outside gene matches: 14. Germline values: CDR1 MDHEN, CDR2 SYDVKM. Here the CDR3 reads CAPSGATPTNTDTQYF. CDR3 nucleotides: TGTGCCCCTAGCGGGGCAACTCCCACTAACACAGATACGCAGTATTTT.

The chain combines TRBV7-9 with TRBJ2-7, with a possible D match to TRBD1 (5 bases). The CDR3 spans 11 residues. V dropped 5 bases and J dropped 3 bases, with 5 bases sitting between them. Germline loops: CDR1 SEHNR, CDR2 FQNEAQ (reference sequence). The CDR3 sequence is CASSDSYEQYF. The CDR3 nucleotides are TGTGCCAGCAGCGACAGCTACGAGCAGTACTTC.

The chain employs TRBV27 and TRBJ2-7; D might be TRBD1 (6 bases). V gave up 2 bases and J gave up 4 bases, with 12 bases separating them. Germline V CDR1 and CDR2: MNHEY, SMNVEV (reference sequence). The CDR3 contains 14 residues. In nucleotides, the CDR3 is TGTGCCAGCAGTTTAAGAGGGACATCGTACGAGCAGTACTTC. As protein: CASSLRGTSYEQYF.

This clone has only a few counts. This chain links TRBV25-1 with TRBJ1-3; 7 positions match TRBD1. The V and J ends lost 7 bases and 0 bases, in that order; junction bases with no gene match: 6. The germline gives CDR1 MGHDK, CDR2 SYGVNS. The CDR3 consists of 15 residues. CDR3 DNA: TGTGCCAGCACCGGGGACAGATTCTCTGGAAACACCATATATTTT. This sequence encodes CASTGDRFSGNTIYF.

CDR3 in amino acids: CASSSLAGYNEQFF. The CDR3 nucleotides read TGTGCCAGCAGTTCGCTAGCGGGTTACAATGAGCAGTTCTTC. The chain is built from TRBV27 and TRBJ2-1; 8 bases map to TRBD2. V gave up 4 bases and J gave up 4 bases; unmatched junction bases: 3. The V gene's germline CDR1 is MNHEY and CDR2 SMNVEV (reference sequence). This CDR3 has 14 residues.

In DNA, the CDR3 is TGTGCCAGCACTTCCGGGACAGGGATCGAGCAGTACTTC. Translated: CASTSGTGIEQYF. V usage is TRBV19 and J usage is TRBJ2-7, with 9 bases aligning to TRBD1. CDR3 length equals 13 residues. V shed 9 bases, J shed 6 bases, and the junction held 9 bases outside the gene matches. The germline V gene encodes CDR1 LNHDA and CDR2 SQIVND (reference sequence).

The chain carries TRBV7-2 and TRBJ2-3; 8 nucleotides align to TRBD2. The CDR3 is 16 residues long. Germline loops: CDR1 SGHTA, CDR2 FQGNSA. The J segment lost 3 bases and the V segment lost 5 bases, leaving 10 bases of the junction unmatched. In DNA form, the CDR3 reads TGTGCCAGCAGCAAGGGATGGCGGGAGGTAACAGATACGCAGTATTTT. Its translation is CASSKGWREVTDTQYF.

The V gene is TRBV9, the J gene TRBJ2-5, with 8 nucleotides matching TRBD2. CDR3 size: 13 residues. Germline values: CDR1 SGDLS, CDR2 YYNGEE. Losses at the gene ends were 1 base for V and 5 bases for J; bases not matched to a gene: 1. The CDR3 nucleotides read TGTGCCAGCAGCGTACCGGGAGGGGAGACCCAGTACTTC. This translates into CASSVPGGETQYF.

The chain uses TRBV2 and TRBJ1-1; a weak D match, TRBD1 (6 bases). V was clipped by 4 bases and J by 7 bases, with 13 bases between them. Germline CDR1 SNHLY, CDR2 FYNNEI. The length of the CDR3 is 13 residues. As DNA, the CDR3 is TGTGCCAGCAGTGTTGGGGGGGCCGGTGAAGCTTTCTTT. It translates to CASSVGGAGEAFF.

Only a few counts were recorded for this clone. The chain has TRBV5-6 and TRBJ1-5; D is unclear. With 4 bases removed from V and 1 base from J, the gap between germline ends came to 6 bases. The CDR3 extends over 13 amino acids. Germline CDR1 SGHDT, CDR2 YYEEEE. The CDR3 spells CASSIQSNQPQHF. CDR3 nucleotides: TGTGCCAGCAGCATACAGAGCAATCAGCCCCAGCATTTT.

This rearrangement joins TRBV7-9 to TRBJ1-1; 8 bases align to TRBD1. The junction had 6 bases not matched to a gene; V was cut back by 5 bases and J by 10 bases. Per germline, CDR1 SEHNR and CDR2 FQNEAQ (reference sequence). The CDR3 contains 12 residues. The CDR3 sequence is CASSPGGEGAFF. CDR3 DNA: TGTGCCAGCAGCCCAGGGGGCGAGGGAGCTTTCTTT.

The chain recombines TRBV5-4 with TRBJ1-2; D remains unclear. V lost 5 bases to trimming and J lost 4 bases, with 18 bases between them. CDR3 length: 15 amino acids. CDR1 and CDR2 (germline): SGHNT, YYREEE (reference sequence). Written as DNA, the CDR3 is TGTGCCAGCAGTCCAAGCCCCACTGAGGTCTATGGCTACACCTTC. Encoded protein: CASSPSPTEVYGYTF.

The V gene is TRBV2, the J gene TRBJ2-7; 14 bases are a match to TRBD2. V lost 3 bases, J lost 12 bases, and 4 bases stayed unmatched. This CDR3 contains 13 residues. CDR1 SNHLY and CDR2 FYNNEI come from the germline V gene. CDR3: CASSEGLAGVRYF. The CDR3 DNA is TGTGCCAGCAGTGAGGGACTAGCGGGAGTTCGGTACTTC.

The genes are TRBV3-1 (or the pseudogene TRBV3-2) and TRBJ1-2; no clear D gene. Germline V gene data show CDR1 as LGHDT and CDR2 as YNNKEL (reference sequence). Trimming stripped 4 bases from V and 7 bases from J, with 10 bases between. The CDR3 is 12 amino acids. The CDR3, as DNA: TGTGCCAGCAGCCCTACTGAGGGTGGCTACACCTTC. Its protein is CASSPTEGGYTF.

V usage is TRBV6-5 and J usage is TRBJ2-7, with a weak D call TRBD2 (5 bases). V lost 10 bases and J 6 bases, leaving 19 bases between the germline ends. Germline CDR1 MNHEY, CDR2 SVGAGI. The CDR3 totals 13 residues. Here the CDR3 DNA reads TGTGCCAAGCTATGGACTCAGGTGAGCGAGCAGTACTTC. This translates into CAKLWTQVSEQYF.

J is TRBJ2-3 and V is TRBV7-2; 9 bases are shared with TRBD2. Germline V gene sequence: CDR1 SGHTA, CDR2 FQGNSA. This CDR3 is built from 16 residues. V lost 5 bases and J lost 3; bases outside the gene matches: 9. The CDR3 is CASSVRSGSGTDTQYF. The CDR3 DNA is TGTGCCAGCAGCGTTCGTAGCGGGAGTGGAACAGATACGCAGTATTTT.

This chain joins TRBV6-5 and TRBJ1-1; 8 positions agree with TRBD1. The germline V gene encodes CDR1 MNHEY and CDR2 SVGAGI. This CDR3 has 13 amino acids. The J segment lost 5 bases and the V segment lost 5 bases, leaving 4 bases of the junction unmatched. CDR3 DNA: TGTGCCAGCAGTACAGGGGGGGATACTGAAGCTTTCTTT. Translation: CASSTGGDTEAFF.

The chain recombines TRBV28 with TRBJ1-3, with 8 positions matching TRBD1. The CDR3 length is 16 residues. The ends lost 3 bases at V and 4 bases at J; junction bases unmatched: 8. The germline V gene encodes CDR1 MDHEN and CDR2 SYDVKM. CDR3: CASSFPKTGVGNTIYF. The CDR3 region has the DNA TGTGCCAGCAGTTTTCCCAAGACAGGGGTAGGAAACACCATATATTTT.

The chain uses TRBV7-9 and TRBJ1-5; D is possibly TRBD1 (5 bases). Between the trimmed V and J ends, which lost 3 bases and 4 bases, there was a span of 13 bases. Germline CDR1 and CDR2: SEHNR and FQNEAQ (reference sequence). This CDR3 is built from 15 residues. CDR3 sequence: CASSFGAGVNQPQHF. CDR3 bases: TGTGCCAGCAGCTTTGGGGCCGGAGTAAATCAGCCCCAGCATTTT.

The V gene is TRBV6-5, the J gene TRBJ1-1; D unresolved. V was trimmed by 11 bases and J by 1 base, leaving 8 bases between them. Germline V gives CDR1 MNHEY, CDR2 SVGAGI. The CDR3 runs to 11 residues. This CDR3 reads CAANKNTEAFF. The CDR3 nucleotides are TGTGCCGCCAACAAGAACACTGAAGCTTTCTTT.

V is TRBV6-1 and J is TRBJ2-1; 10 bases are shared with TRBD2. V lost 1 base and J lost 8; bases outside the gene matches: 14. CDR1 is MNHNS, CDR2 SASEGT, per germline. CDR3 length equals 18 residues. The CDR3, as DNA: TGTGCCAGCAGTGAAGTTTTATTTTCAGCGGGAGGGCTTGATGAGCAGTTCTTC. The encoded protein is CASSEVLFSAGGLDEQFF.

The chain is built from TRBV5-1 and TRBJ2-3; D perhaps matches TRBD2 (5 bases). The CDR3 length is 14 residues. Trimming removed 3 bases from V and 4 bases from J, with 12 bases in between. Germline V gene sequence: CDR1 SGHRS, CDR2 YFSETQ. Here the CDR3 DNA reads TGCGCCAGCAGCTCCCGGGGAAAAGCAGATACGCAGTATTTT. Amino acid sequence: CASSSRGKADTQYF.

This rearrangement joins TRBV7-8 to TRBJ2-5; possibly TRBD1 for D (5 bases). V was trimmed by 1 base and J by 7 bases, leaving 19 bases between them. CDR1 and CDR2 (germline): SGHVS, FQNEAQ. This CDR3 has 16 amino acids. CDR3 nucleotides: TGTGCCAGCAGCTTAGGGTACAGGATCCGCGAAGTGACCCAGTACTTC. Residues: CASSLGYRIREVTQYF.

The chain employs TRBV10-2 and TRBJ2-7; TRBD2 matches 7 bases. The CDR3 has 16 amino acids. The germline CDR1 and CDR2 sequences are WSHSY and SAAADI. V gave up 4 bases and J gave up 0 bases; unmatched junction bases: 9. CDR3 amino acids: CASSGAQLAYSYEQYF. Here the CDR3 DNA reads TGCGCCAGCAGTGGTGCCCAACTAGCGTACTCCTACGAGCAGTACTTC.

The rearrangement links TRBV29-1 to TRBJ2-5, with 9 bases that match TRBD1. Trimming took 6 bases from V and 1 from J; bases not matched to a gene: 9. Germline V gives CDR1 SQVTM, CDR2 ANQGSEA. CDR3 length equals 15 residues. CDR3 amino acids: CSVHDRGGFQETQYF. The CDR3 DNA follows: TGCAGCGTCCATGACAGGGGGGGATTCCAAGAGACCCAGTACTTC.

As DNA, the CDR3 is TGTGCCAGCAGTTATGAACGGGACAGCTCCTACAATGAGCAGTTCTTC. Residues: CASSYERDSSYNEQFF. The chain is built from TRBV6-5 and TRBJ2-1; 7 positions agree with TRBD1. CDR1 and CDR2 (germline): MNHEY, SVGAGI. J was trimmed by 0 bases and V by 3 bases; bases with no gene match: 5. The CDR3 runs 16 residues.

The DNA for the CDR3 is TGTGCCAGCAGCTTGGTTTCGGCGGGAGGCTCCTACGAGCAGTACTTC. Amino acid sequence: CASSLVSAGGSYEQYF. The chain couples TRBV5-4 to TRBJ2-7, with 8 bases that match TRBD2. The CDR3 loop spans 16 amino acids. Germline V gives CDR1 SGHNT, CDR2 YYREEE (reference sequence). The ends lost 0 bases at V and 0 bases at J; junction bases unmatched: 5.

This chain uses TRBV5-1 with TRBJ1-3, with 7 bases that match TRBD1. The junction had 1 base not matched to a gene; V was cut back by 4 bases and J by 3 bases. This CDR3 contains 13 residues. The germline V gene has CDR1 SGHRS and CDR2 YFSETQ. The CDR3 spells CASSDRDGNTIYF. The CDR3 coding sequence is TGCGCCAGCAGCGACAGGGATGGAAACACCATATATTTT.

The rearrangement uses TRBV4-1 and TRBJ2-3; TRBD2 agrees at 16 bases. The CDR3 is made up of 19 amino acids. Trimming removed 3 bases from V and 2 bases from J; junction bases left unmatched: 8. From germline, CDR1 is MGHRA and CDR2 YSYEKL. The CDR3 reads CASSQGTSGRGVNTDTQYF. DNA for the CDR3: TGCGCCAGCAGCCAGGGGACTAGCGGGAGGGGCGTTAACACAGATACGCAGTATTTT.